A single sample is the source of the 2 T cell receptor beta chains below, sequenced in a study of identical twins listed by TCRdb under 2016. Library method: 5' RACE. Sequencer: Illumina HiSeq 2000. TCRdb reanalyzed the raw reads on its own, using fastp at Q25 for trimming and MiXCR for clone calling, and kept in-frame beta chains. CDR3 protein duplicates are merged, each entry listing the most common genes and DNA. This sample gives approximately 220,000 distinct CDR3 sequences in total; roughly a tenth of them show up just once. The ten largest clones add up to about 5.5% of the sample. The sequencing sample was made of memory (CD45RO+) T cells sorted from blood. The cell subset or site label for this specimen denotes: CD45RO+ enriched T cells. These receptors originate from a woman younger than 30 in good health.

This clonotype appeared a few times. The chain carries TRBV5-1 and TRBJ2-3, with D perhaps being TRBD1 or TRBD2 (5 bases each). Germline V lookup: CDR1 SGHRS, CDR2 YFSETQ. V dropped 3 bases and J dropped 2 bases, with 19 bases sitting between them. This CDR3 comprises 17 residues. The CDR3 reads CASSSGAIAPYTDTQYF. The DNA for the CDR3 is TGCGCCAGCAGCTCCGGGGCGATAGCCCCGTACACAGATACGCAGTATTTT.

This clonotype has only a few counts. This CDR3 is CASSQRTAENTEAFF. CDR3 sequence (DNA): TGTGCCAGCAGCCAGCGGACAGCAGAGAACACTGAAGCTTTCTTT. V gene TRBV3-1 combines with J gene TRBJ1-1, with a weak D call TRBD1 (6 bases). CDR3 length: 15 amino acids. The germline gives CDR1 LGHDT, CDR2 YNNKEL (reference sequence). Trimming shortened V by 3 bases and J by 1 base, and 12 bases separated the two germline ends.